Only one count was recorded for the clone carrying this T cell receptor beta chain. The germline CDR1 and CDR2 sequences are MNHNS and SASEGT. The CDR3 is 13 residues long. The germline V and J ends were trimmed by 2 bases and 5 bases, with 10 bases remaining between them. The entry originates in a study of siplizumab effects on memory and regulatory T cells. Sequencing was performed with immunoSEQ multiplex PCR; in TCRdb, only in-frame clones are kept and a portion is missing. The data show 70,000 or so clones, 75% to 95% seen once. V usage is TRBV6-1 and J usage is TRBJ2-7; D unclear. This sequence originates from a human donor in good health. Sequencing was carried out using CD8+ T cells sorted from blood. CDR3 coding DNA: TGTGCCAGCAGTGAAAGGCAGCCCAACGAGCAGTACTTC. Residues: CASSERQPNEQYF.